The 17 T cell receptor beta chains listed next were all sequenced from one sample in a study of identifying expanded T cells in peripheral blood. Profiled with immunoSEQ multiplex PCR; TCRdb holds only in-frame clones, not every one. The data contain under 150,000 clones, approximately 84% of them seen just once; the ten biggest clones take up 3.3%. The material sequenced was blood. The source of these receptors is a person aged 18 to 69 in good health.

The V gene is TRBV6-5, the J gene TRBJ1-1, with D unclear. This CDR3 is 14 amino acids long. Germline CDR1 and CDR2: MNHEY and SVGAGI. V gave up 4 bases and J gave up 2 bases, with 11 bases separating them. The chain's CDR3 is CASSFRRSNTEAFF. The CDR3 DNA reads TGTGCCAGCAGTTTTCGAAGAAGTAACACTGAAGCTTTCTTT.

The CDR3 DNA reads as TGTGCCAGCAGCTTCCGGGACAGGGAAGAGACCCAGTACTTC. Translating it yields CASSFRDREETQYF. This chain connects TRBV7-9 to TRBJ2-5; 9 bases align to TRBD1. This CDR3 contains 14 residues. Germline V gene lookup returns CDR1 SEHNR and CDR2 FQNEAQ (reference sequence). J gave up 3 bases and V 3 bases, and 2 bases lay outside the gene matches.

The rearrangement links TRBV9 to TRBJ1-1; 7 nucleotides align to TRBD1. Per germline, CDR1 SGDLS and CDR2 YYNGEE. J lost 3 bases, V lost 6 bases, and 8 bases had no gene match. The CDR3 covers 14 residues. The CDR3 reads CASTLRDRDTEAFF. DNA of the CDR3: TGTGCCAGCACCCTCCGGGACAGAGACACTGAAGCTTTCTTT.

The CDR3 reads CASSSRADSPLHF. DNA for the CDR3: TGTGCCAGCAGCTCCAGGGCGGATTCACCCCTCCACTTT. The chain combines TRBV13 with TRBJ1-6, with D perhaps matching TRBD1 (5 bases). The CDR3 has 13 amino acids. V was trimmed by 4 bases and J by 8 bases, leaving 9 bases between them. The germline gives CDR1 PRHDT, CDR2 FYEKMQ (reference sequence).

The chain couples TRBV4-3 to TRBJ1-6; D gene ambiguous. The length of the CDR3 is 14 residues. Germline values: CDR1 LGHNA, CDR2 YSLEER. V lost 0 bases to trimming and J lost 9 bases, with 9 bases between them. The CDR3 DNA reads TGCGCCAGCAGCCAAGAAATCATTGGTTCACCCCTCCACTTT. Translated, it gives CASSQEIIGSPLHF.

The chain links TRBV4-3 to TRBJ1-1; unclear D gene. Germline loops: CDR1 LGHNA, CDR2 YSLEER. There are 15 residues in the CDR3. V lost 0 bases and J lost 1, with 9 bases in between. This CDR3 is CASSQEWVKNTEAFF. The CDR3 DNA follows: TGCGCCAGCAGCCAAGAGTGGGTGAAGAACACTGAAGCTTTCTTT.

The chain recombines TRBV21-1 with TRBJ1-5; the DNA was not used to check the table's D call, TRBD1. TRBV21-1 is annotated as a pseudogene. The CDR3 consists of 20 residues. The CDR3 loop reads CASSKIDLGHPTCCNQPQHF. In nucleotides, the CDR3 is TGTGCCAGCAGCAAAATTGATTTGGGACACCCTACATGTTGCAATCAGCCCCAGCATTTT.

This chain uses TRBV6-5 with TRBJ2-1, with D tentatively TRBD1 or TRBD2 (5 bases each). The CDR3 contains 15 residues. V lost 4 bases and J 0 bases, leaving 10 bases between the germline ends. Germline V gene sequence: CDR1 MNHEY, CDR2 SVGAGI. CDR3 amino acids: CASSLGELSYNEQFF. DNA for the CDR3: TGTGCCAGCAGTTTGGGGGAGCTCTCCTACAATGAGCAGTTCTTC.

This chain connects TRBV2 to TRBJ2-7; possible D gene TRBD1, 5 bases. From germline, CDR1 is SNHLY and CDR2 FYNNEI. Trimming left V 6 bases short and J 6 bases short, with 12 bases between. The CDR3 sequence is 12 residues long. The CDR3 DNA is TGTGCCAGCAGCGAGACAGTCCGCGAGCAGTACTTC. Protein sequence: CASSETVREQYF.

The V call is TRBV7-9, the J call TRBJ2-7; 9 nucleotides line up with TRBD1. The V gene's germline CDR1 is SEHNR and CDR2 FQNEAQ (reference sequence). Germline trimming cut 5 bases from V and 5 bases from J; bases unmatched to any gene: 7. The length of the CDR3 is 14 residues. This CDR3 reads CASSLGTGSDEQYF. The CDR3 region has the DNA TGTGCCAGCAGCCTCGGGACAGGGTCGGACGAGCAGTACTTC.

This chain uses TRBV6-6 with TRBJ2-5, with 10 bases lining up with TRBD1. V shed 6 bases and J 6 bases; nucleotides not matched to a gene: 7. The CDR3 covers 14 residues. Germline values: CDR1 MNHNY, CDR2 SVGAGI (reference sequence). DNA of the CDR3: TGTGCCAGCAGAGGGACAGGGGAAATGAAGACCCAGTACTTC. Translating gives CASRGTGEMKTQYF.

This clone was seen only once. V usage is TRBV2 and J usage is TRBJ1-2; the D is unclear. CDR3 length: 12 residues. Trimming removed 2 bases from V and 4 bases from J, with 5 bases in between. Germline V gene lookup returns CDR1 SNHLY and CDR2 FYNNEI. CDR3 bases: TGTGCCAGCAGTGAACAGGCCTATGGCTACACCTTC. It encodes CASSEQAYGYTF.

This sequence joins TRBV7-8 and TRBJ1-1; D not resolved. The ends were cut back, 2 bases at V and 1 base at J, with 11 bases in the middle. The germline CDR1 and CDR2 sequences are SGHVS and FQNEAQ. CDR3 length: 15 residues. In DNA form, the CDR3 reads TGTGCCAGCAGCTTAATCGTCATGGGGAACACTGAAGCTTTCTTT. This translates into CASSLIVMGNTEAFF.

The chain joins TRBV6-6 to TRBJ2-6; 9 nucleotides match TRBD1. The ends lost 4 bases at V and 2 bases at J; junction bases unmatched: 3. Per germline, CDR1 MNHNY and CDR2 SVGAGI (reference sequence). The CDR3 runs 16 residues. CDR3 amino acids: CASSFTGGAGANVLTF. DNA for the CDR3: TGTGCCAGCAGTTTTACAGGGGGCGCTGGGGCCAACGTCCTGACTTTC.

The chain links TRBV2 to TRBJ1-6; 7 bases line up with TRBD1. This CDR3 comprises 19 residues. V lost 3 bases and J lost 0; bases outside the gene matches: 11. Germline CDR1 is SNHLY and CDR2 is FYNNEI. The CDR3: CASSERGPGGSSYNSPLHF. The CDR3 DNA follows: TGTGCCAGCAGTGAGAGGGGGCCGGGGGGGAGCTCCTATAATTCACCCCTCCACTTT. Combining the CDR3 with reference TRBV2 and TRBJ1-6 gives the whole variable domain EPEVTQTPSHQVTQMGQEVILRCVPISNHLYFYWYRQILGQKVEFLVSFYNNEISEKSEIFDDQFSVERPDGSNFTLKIRSTKLEDSAMYFCASSERGPGGSSYNSPLHFGNGTRLTVT.

The rearrangement joins TRBV5-6 to TRBJ2-3; the match to TRBD2 covers 7 bases. With V trimmed by 2 bases and J by 8 bases, 17 bases remained unmatched. From germline, CDR1 is SGHDT and CDR2 YYEEEE. The CDR3 covers 17 residues. The CDR3 region has the DNA TGTGCCAGCAGCTTACCGGGACTAACCCCTGAAGTAGGTACGCAGTATTTT. It translates to CASSLPGLTPEVGTQYF. Looking up the rest from reference TRBV5-6 and TRBJ2-3 gives the full variable domain: DAGVTQSPTHLIKTRGQQVTLRCSPKSGHDTVSWYQQALGQGPQFIFQYYEEEERQRGNFPDRFSGHQFPNYSSELNVNALLLGDSALYLCASSLPGLTPEVGTQYFGPGTRLTVL.

The chain links TRBV19 to TRBJ1-5, with D possibly TRBD1 on 6 matching bases. Germline V lookup: CDR1 LNHDA, CDR2 SQIVND (reference sequence). V lost 4 bases and J 6 bases, leaving 10 bases between the germline ends. The CDR3 totals 13 residues. CDR3 residues: CASSREGVQPQHF. The CDR3 DNA reads as TGTGCCAGTAGTAGAGAGGGGGTTCAGCCCCAGCATTTT.